This TCR beta chain was identified in a study of T-cell memory formation after mild COVID-19. General study results and limits: The second-wave clones peaking on day 37 were not confirmed as SARS-CoV-2-specific. Cross-reactive memory seemingly joined, as some responding clones were found in pre-infection memory. Mostly located in CM and EM were contracting CD4+ clones, with contracting CD8+ clones located in EMRA. Among clones contracting day 15 to 85, CD4/CD8 was balanced, whereas later expanders leaned CD4+.

This clonotype was seen many times. Its specificity is unknown. The CDR3 is 13 amino acids. CDR1 is SEHNR, CDR2 FQNEAQ, per germline (reference sequence). V gave up 5 bases and J gave up 7 bases; unmatched junction bases: 8. TCRdb called the 5' RACE reads again in MiXCR, with one record for every CDR3 protein. Here the sample spans about 180,000 distinct CDR3 sequences, about a fifth being singletons. The V call is TRBV7-9, the J call TRBJ2-7; TRBD1 matches 7 bases. This receptor was taken from a man aged 18 to 30 who had mild COVID-19 (a few samples of this study predate the infection). Cell type and time point are not known. The sequenced sample consisted of PBMCs or a T cell subset sorted from them (not recorded which). The CDR3 DNA sequence: TGTGCCAGCAGCACCGGGACAGCTCTTGAGCAGTACGTC. Translation gives CASSTGTALEQYV.